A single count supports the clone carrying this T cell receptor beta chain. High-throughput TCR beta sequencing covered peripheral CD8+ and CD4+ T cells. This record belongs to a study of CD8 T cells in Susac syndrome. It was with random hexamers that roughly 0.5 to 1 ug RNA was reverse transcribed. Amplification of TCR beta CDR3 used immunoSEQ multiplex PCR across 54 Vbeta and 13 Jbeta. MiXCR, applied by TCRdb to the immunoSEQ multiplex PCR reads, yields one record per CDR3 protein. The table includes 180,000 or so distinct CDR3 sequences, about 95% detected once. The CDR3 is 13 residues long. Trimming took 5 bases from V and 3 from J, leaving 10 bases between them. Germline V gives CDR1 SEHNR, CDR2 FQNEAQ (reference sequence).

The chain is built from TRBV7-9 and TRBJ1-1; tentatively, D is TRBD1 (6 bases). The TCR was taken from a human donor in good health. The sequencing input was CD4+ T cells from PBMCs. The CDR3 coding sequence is TGTGCCAGCAGCCCCGGGACATACACTGAAGCTTTCTTT. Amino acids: CASSPGTYTEAFF.